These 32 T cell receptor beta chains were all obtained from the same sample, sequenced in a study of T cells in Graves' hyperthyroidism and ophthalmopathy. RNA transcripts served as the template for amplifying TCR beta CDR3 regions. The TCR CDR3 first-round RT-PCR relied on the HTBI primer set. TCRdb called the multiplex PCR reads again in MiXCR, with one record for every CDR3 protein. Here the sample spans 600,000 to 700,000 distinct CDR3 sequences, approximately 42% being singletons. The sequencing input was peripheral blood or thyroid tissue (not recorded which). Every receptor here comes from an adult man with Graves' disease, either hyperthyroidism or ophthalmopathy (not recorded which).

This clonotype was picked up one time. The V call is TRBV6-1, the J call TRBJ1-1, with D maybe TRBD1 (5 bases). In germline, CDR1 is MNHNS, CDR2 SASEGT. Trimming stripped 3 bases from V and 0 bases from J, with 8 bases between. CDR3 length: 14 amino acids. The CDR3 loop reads CASSEVTVNTEAFF. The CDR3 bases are TGTGCCAGCAGTGAGGTGACAGTGAACACTGAAGCTTTCTTT.

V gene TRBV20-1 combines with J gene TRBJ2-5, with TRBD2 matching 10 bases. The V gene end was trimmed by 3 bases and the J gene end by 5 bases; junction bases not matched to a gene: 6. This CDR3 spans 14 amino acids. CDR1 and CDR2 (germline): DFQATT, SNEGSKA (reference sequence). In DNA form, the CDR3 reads TGCAGTGCTAGCCCGCTAGCGGGGGTGGAGACCCAGTACTTC. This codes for CSASPLAGVETQYF.

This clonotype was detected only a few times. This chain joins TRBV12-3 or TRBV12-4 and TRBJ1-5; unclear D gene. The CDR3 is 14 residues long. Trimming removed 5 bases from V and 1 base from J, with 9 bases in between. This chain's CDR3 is CASSTGPSNQPQHF. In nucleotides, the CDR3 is TGTGCCAGCAGTACCGGGCCCAGCAATCAGCCCCAGCATTTT.

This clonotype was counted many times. The DNA of the CDR3 is TGTGCCATCAGTGAGAGGGGGCAAGGGCCCCAGCATTTT. It yields the protein CAISERGQGPQHF. The chain uses TRBV10-3 and TRBJ1-5; TRBD1 agrees at 7 bases. V was pared by 2 bases and J by 9 bases, with 4 bases of the junction left unmatched. The length of the CDR3 is 13 residues. Germline values: CDR1 ENHRY, CDR2 SYGVKD.

DNA for the CDR3: TGCAGCGTTGATTGGGGAGGAGGTGGCTACACCTTC. This codes for CSVDWGGGGYTF. The genes are TRBV29-1 and TRBJ1-2; D is unresolved. Trimming left V 3 bases short and J 7 bases short, with 12 bases between. Per the germline V gene, CDR1 is SQVTM and CDR2 is ANQGSEA. The CDR3 extends over 12 amino acids.

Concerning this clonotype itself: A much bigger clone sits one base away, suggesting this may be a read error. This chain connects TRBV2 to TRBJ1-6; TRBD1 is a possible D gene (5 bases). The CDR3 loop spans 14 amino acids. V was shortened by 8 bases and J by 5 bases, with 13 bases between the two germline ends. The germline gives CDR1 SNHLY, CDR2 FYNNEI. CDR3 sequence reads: CASQRDGNNSPLHF. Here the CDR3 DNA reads TGTGCCAGCCAGCGGGACGGAAATAATTCACCCCTCCACTTT.

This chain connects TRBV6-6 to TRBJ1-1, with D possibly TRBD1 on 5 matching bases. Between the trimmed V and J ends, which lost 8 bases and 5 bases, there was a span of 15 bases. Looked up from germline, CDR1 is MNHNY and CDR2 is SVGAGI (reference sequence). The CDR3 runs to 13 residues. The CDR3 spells CASRGSGQTEAFF. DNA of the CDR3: TGTGCCAGCCGAGGTTCAGGGCAGACTGAAGCTTTCTTT.

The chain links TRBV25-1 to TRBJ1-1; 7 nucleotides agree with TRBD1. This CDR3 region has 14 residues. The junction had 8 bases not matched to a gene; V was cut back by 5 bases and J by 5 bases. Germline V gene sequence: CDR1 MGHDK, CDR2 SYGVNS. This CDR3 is CASSPTGDETEAFF. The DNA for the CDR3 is TGTGCCAGCAGTCCAACAGGGGATGAGACTGAAGCTTTCTTT.

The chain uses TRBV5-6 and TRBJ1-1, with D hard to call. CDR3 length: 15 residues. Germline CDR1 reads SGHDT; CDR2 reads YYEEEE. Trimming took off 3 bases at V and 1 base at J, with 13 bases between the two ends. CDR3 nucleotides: TGTGCCAGCAGCTCTAGGCGTTGGGCGAACACTGAAGCTTTCTTT. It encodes CASSSRRWANTEAFF.

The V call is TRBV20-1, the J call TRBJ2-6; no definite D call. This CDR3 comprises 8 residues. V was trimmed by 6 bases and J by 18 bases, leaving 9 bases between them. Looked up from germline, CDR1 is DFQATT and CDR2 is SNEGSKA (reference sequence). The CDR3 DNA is TGCAGTGCCCCACGCCGGACTTTC. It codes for CSAPRRTF.

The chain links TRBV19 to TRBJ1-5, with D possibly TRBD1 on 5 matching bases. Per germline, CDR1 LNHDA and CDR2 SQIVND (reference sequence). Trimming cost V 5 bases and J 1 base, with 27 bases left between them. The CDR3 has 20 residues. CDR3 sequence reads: CASSLRHRIDPGWSNQPQHF. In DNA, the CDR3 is TGTGCCAGTAGTCTCCGGCACAGGATCGACCCTGGGTGGAGCAATCAGCCCCAGCATTTT.

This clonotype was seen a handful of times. The CDR3, as DNA: TGCGCCAGCAGCTTGCAACCTCCTGGGGCCAACGTCCTGACTTTC. Protein product: CASSLQPPGANVLTF. The chain has TRBV5-1 and TRBJ2-6; D call uncertain. Looked up from germline, CDR1 is SGHRS and CDR2 is YFSETQ. The CDR3 runs to 15 residues. Deletions cut 1 base from V and 2 bases from J, with 7 bases between.

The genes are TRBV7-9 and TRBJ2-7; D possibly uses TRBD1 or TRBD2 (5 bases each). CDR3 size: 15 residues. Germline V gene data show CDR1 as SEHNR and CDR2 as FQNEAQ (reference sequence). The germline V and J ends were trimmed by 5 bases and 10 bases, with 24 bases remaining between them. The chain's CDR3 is CASSPSTGATGLQYF. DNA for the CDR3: TGTGCCAGCAGCCCTTCGACTGGGGCCACCGGACTTCAGTACTTC. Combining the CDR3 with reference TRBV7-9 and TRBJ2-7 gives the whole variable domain DTGVSQNPRHKITKRGQNVTFRCDPISEHNRLYWYRQTLGQGPEFLTYFQNEAQLEKSRLLSDRFSAERPKGSFSTLEIQRTEQGDSAMYLCASSPSTGATGLQYFGPGTRLTVT.

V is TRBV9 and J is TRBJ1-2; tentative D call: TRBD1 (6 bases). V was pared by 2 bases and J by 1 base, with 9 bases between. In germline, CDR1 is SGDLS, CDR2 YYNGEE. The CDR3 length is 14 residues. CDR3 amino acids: CASSVGQYNYGYTF. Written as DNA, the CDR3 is TGTGCCAGCAGCGTCGGACAGTATAACTATGGCTACACCTTC.

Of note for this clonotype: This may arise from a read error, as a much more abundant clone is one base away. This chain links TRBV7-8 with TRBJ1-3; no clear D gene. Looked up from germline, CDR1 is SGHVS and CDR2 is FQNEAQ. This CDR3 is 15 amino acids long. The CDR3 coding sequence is TGTGCCAGCAGCTTGCCTAGCCGCTCTGGAAGCACCATATATTTT. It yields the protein CASSLPSRSGSTIYF. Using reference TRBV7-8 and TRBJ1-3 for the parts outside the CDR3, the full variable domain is GAGVSQSPRYKVAKRGQDVALRCDPISGHVSLFWYQQALGQGPEFLTYFQNEAQLDKSGLPSDRFFAERPEGSVSTLKIQRTQQEDSAVYLCASSLPSRSGSTIYFGEGSWLTVV.

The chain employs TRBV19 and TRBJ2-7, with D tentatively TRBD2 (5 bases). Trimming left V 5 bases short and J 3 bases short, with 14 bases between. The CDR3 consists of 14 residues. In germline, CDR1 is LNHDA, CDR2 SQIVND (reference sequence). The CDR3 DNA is TGTGCCAGTAGTCCGACCGGGGTCTTCTACGAGCAGTACTTC. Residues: CASSPTGVFYEQYF.

CDR3 nucleotides: TGCAGTGCTGGGGAGTACACGGATGCTAACTATGGCTACACCTTC. This encodes CSAGEYTDANYGYTF. The V and J genes are TRBV20-1 and TRBJ1-2; D is uncertain. CDR1 is DFQATT and CDR2 is SNEGSKA in the germline V gene (reference sequence). V was clipped by 5 bases and J by 0 bases, with 16 bases between them. The CDR3 extends over 15 amino acids.

The CDR3 loop is CASSSTGTGGDEQYF. The CDR3, as DNA: TGTGCCAGCAGCTCGACCGGGACAGGGGGCGACGAGCAGTACTTC. The chain links TRBV2 to TRBJ2-7; 12 bases map to TRBD1. Per the germline V gene, CDR1 is SNHLY and CDR2 is FYNNEI. The CDR3 runs to 15 residues. V dropped 6 bases and J dropped 5; count of bases not matched to a gene: 8.

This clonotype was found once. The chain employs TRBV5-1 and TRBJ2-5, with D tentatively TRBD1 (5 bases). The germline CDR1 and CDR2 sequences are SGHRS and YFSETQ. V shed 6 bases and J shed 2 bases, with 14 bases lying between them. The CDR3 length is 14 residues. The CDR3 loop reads CASTRAVGQETQYF. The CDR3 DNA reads TGCGCCAGCACCAGGGCAGTGGGGCAAGAGACCCAGTACTTC.

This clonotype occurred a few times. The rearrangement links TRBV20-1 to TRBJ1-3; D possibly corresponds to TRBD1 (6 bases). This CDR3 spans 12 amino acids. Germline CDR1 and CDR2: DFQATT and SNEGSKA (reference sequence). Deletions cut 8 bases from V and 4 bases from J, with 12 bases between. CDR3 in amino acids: CSYQGSGNTIYF. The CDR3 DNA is TGCAGTTACCAGGGGTCGGGAAACACCATATATTTT.

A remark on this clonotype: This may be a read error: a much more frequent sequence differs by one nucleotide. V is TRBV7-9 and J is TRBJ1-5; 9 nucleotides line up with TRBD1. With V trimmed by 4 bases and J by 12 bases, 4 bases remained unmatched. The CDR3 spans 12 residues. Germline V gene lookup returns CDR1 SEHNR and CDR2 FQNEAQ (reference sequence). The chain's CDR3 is CASSSGQGNQHF. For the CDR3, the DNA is TGTGCCAGCAGCTCAGGACAGGGGAACCAGCATTTT.

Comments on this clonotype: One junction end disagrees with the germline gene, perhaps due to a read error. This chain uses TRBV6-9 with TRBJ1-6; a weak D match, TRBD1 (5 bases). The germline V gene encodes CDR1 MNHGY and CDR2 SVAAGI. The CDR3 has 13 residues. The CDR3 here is CASSDSGGSPLHF. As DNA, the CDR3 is TGTGCCAGCAGTGATTCGGGGGGTTCACCCCTCCACTTT.

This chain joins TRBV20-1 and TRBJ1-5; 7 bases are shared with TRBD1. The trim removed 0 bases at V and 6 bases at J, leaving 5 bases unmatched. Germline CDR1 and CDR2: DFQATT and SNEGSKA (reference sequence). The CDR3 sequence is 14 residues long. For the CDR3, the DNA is TGCAGTGCTAGAGAGAGGGGGCGGGTTCAGCCCCAGCATTTT. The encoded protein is CSARERGRVQPQHF.

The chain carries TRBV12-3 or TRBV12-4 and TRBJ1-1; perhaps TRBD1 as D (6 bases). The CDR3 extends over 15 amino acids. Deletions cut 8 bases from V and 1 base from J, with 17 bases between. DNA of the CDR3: TGTGCCAGCCTCCGGGGGGCAGGGCAGAACACTGAAGCTTTCTTT. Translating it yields CASLRGAGQNTEAFF.

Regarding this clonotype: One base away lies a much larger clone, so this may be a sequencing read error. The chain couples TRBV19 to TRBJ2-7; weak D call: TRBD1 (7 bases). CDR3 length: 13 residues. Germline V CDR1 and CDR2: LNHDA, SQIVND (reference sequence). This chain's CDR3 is CASRGTGTYKQYF. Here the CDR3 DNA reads TGTGCCAGCAGGGGGACTGGGACCTACAAGCAGTACTTC.

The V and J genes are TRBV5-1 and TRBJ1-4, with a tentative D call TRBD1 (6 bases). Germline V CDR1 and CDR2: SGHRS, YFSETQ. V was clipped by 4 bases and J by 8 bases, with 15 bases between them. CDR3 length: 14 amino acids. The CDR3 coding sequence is TGCGCCAGCAGCCAAGAAGTAAGGGGGGAAAAACTGTTTTTT. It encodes CASSQEVRGEKLFF.

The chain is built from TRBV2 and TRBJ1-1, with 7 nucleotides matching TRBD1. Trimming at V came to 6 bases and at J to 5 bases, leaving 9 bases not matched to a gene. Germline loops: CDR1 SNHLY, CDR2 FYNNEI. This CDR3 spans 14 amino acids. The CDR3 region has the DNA TGTGCCAGCAGCCAAGAGGGGGCGCGGACTGAAGCTTTCTTT. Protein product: CASSQEGARTEAFF.

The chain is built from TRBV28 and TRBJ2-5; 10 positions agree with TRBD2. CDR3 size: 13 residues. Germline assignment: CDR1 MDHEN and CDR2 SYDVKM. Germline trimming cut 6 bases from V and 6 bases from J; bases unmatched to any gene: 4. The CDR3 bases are TGTGCCAGCAGAGCGGGGGGGCCGAAGACCCAGTACTTC. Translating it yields CASRAGGPKTQYF.

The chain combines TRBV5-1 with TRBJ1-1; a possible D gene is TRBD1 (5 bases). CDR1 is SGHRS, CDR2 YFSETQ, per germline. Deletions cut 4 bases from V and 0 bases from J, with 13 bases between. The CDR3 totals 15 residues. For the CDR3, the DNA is TGCGCCAGCAGCAAACAGGTCGGGGTGAACACTGAAGCTTTCTTT. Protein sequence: CASSKQVGVNTEAFF.

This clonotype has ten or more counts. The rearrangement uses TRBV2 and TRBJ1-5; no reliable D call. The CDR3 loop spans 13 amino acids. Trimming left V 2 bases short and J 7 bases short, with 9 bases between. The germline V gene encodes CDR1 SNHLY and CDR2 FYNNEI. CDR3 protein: CASSELGNQPQHF. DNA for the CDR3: TGTGCCAGCAGTGAACTAGGGAACCAGCCCCAGCATTTT.

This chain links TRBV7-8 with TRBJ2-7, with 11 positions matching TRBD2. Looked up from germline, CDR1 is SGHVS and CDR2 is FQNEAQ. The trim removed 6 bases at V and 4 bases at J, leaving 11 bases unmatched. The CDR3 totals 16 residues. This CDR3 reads CASSNSGGASSYEQYF. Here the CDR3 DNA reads TGTGCCAGCAGTAATAGCGGGGGGGCTTCCTCGTACGAGCAGTACTTC.

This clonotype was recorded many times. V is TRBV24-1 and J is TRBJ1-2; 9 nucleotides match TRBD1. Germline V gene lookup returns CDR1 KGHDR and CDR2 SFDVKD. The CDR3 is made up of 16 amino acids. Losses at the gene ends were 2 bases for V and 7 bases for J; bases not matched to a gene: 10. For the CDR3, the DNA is TGTGCCACCAGTGATTCCCGATTCAGGACAGGGGTTGGCTACACCTTC. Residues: CATSDSRFRTGVGYTF.